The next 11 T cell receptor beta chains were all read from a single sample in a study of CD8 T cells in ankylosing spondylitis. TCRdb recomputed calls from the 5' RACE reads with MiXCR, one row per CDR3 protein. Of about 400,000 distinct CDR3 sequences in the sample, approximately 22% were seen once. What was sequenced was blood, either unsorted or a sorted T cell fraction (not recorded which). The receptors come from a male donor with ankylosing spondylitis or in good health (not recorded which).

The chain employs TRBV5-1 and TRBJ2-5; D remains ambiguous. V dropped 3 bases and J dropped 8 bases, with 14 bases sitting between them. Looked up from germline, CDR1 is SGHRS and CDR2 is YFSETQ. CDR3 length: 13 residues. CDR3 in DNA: TGCGCCAGCAGCTCCCCCGTCTATGGAACCCAGTACTTC. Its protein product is CASSSPVYGTQYF. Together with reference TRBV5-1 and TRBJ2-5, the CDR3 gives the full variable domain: KAGVTQTPRYLIKTRGQQVTLSCSPISGHRSVSWYQQTPGQGLQFLFEYFSETQRNKGNFPGRFSGRQFSNSRSEMNVSTLELGDSALYLCASSSPVYGTQYFGPGTRLLVL.

Here the CDR3 DNA reads TGTGCCAGCAGTTACTCCCCCGCCGGGGAGCTGTTTTTT. Translation gives CASSYSPAGELFF. The chain links TRBV6-5 to TRBJ2-2; D is unresolved. This CDR3 region has 13 residues. V lost 0 bases and J lost 6, with 5 bases in between. Germline V lookup: CDR1 MNHEY, CDR2 SVGAGI.

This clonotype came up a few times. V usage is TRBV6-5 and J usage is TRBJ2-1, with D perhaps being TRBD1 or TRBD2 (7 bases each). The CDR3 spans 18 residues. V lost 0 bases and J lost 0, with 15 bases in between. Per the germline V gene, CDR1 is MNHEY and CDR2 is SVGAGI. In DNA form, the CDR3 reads TGTGCCAGCAGTTACTCCTTGGCAGGGGGGGTCTCCTACAATGAGCAGTTCTTC. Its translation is CASSYSLAGGVSYNEQFF.

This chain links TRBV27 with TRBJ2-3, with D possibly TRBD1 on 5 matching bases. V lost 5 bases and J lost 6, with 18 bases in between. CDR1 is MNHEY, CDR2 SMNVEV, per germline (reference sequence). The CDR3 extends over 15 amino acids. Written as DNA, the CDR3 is TGTGCCAGCAGTCCCCACATCAGGGATTGGGATACGCAGTATTTT. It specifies CASSPHIRDWDTQYF.

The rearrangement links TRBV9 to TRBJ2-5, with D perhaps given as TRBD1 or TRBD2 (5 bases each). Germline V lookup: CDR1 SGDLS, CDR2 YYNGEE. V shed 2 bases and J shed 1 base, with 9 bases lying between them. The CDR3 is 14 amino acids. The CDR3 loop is CASSVPGPQETQYF. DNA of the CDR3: TGTGCCAGCAGCGTGCCGGGACCCCAAGAGACCCAGTACTTC.

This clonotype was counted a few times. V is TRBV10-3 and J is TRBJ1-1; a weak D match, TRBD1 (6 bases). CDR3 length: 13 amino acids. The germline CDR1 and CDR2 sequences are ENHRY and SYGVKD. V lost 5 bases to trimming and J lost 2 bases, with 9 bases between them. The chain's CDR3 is CAISQTGNTEAFF. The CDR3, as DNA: TGTGCCATCAGTCAGACAGGTAACACTGAAGCTTTCTTT.

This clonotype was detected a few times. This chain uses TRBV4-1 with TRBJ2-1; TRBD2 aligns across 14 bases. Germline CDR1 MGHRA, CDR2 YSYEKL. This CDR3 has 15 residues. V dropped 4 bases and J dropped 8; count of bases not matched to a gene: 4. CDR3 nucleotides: TGCGCCAGCAGCCCGGGACTAGCGGGGGACGATGAGCAGTTCTTC. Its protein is CASSPGLAGDDEQFF.

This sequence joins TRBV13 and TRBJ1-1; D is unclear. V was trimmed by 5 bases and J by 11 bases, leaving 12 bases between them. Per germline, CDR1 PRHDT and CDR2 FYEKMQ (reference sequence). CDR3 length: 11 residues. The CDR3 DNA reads TGTGCCAGCAGCCTGGACGGACGGGCTTTCTTT. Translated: CASSLDGRAFF.

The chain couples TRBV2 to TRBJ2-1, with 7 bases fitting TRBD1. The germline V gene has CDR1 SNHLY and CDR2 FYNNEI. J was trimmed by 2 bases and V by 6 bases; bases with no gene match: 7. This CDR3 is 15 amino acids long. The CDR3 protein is CASRAGTVTYNEQFF. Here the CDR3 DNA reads TGTGCCAGCAGGGCTGGGACAGTCACCTACAATGAGCAGTTCTTC. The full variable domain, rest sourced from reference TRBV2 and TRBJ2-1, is EPEVTQTPSHQVTQMGQEVILRCVPISNHLYFYWYRQILGQKVEFLVSFYNNEISEKSEIFDDQFSVERPDGSNFTLKIRSTKLEDSAMYFCASRAGTVTYNEQFFGPGTRLTVL.

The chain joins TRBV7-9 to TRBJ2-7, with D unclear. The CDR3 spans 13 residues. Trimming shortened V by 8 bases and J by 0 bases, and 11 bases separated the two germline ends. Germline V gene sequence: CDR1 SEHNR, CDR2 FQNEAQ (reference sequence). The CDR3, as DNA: TGTGCCAGCTCAGACCACGGCTCCTACGAGCAGTACTTC. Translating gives CASSDHGSYEQYF.

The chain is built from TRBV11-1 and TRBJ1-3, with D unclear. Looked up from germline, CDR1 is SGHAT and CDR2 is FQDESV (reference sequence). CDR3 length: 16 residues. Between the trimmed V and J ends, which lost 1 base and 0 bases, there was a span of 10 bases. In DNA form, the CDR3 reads TGTGCCAGCAGCTTAGGGGCCCTAAACTCTGGAAACACCATATATTTT. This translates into CASSLGALNSGNTIYF.